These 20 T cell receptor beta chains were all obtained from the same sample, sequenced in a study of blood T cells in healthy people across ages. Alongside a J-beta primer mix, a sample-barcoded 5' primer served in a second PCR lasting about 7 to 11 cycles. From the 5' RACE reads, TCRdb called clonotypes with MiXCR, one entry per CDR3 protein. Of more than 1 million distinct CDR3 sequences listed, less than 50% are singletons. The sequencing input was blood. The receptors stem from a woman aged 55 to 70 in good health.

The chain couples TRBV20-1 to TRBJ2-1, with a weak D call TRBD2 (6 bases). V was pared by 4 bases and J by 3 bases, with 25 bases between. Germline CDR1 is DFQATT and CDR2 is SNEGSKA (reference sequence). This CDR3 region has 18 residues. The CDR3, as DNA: TGCAGTGCTACCAAGTGGGGGACTGGGAGGTCAGACTACAATGAGCAGTTCTTC. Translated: CSATKWGTGRSDYNEQFF.

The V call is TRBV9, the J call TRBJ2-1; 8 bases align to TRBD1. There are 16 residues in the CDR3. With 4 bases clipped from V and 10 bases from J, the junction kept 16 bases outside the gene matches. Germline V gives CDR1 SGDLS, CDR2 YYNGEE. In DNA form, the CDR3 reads TGTGCCAGCAGCTTAAACCAGGGGGCTGGCTCCTACGAGCAGTTCTTC. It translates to CASSLNQGAGSYEQFF.

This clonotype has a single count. The DNA for the CDR3 is TGCGCCAGCAGCTCCGGGACTAGCGGGAGGAGTGGGGGGGCCAAAAACATTCAGTACTTC. This gives the protein CASSSGTSGRSGGAKNIQYF. This chain uses TRBV5-1 with TRBJ2-4; 15 nucleotides align to TRBD2. The V gene end was trimmed by 3 bases and the J gene end by 1 base; junction bases not matched to a gene: 11. The length of the CDR3 is 20 residues. CDR1 is SGHRS and CDR2 is YFSETQ in the germline V gene.

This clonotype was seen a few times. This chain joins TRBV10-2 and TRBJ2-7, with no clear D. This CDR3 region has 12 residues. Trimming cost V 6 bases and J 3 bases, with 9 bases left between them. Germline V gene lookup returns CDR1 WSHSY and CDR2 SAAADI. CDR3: CASREPGYEQYF. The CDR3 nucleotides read TGCGCCAGCAGGGAACCCGGCTACGAGCAGTACTTC.

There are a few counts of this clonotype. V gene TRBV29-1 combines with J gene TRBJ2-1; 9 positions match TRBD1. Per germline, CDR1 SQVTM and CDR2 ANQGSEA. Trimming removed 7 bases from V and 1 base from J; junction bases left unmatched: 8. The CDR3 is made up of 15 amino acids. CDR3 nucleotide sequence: TGCAGCGCCCTAGGGACAGGGAGGTCCTACAATGAGCAGTTCTTC. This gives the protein CSALGTGRSYNEQFF.

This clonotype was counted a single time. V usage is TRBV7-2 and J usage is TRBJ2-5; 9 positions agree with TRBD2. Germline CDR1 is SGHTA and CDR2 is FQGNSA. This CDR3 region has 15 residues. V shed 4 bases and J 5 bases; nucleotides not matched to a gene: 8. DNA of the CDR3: TGTGCCAGCAGCTCCAAACCTAGCGGGGTGGAGACCCAGTACTTC. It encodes CASSSKPSGVETQYF.

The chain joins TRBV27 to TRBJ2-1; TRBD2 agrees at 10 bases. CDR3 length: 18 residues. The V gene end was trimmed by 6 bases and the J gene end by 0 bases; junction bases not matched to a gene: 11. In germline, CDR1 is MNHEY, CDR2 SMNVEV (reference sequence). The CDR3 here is CASRQAGGPLLSYNEQFF. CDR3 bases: TGTGCCAGCAGACAAGCGGGAGGGCCCCTCCTCTCCTACAATGAGCAGTTCTTC.

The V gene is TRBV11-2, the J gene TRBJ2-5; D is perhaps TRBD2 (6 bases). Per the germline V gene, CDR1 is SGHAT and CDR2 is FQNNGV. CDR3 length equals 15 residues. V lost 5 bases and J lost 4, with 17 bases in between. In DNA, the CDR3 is TGTGCCAGCAGCCACGGGGGTGGCAGAGGAGAGACCCAGTACTTC. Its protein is CASSHGGGRGETQYF.

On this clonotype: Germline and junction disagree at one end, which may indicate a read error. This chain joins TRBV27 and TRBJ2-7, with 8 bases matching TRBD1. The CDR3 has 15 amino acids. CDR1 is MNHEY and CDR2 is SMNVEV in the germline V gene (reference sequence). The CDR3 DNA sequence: TGTGCCAGCAGTCCCCGGGACAGGCCGCCCTATGAGCAGTACTTC. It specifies CASSPRDRPPYEQYF.

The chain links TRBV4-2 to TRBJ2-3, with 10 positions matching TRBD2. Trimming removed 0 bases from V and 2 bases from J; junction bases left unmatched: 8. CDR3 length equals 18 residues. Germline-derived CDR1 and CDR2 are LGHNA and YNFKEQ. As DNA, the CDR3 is TGTGCCAGCAGCCAAGATGGCGCCGGGACTAGCGACACAGATACGCAGTATTTT. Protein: CASSQDGAGTSDTDTQYF.

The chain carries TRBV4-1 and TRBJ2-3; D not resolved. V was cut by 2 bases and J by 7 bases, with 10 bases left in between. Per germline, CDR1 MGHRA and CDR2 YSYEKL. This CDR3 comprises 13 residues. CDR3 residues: CASSQRLVNTQYF. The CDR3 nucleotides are TGCGCCAGCAGCCAACGACTTGTTAATACGCAGTATTTT.

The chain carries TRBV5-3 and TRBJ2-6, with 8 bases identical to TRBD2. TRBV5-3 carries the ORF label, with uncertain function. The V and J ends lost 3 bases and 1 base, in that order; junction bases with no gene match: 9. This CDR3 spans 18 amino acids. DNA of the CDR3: TGTGCCAGAAGCTGTTTCGAGCGGGAGAGTTCTGGGGCCAACGTCCTGACTTTC. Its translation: CARSCFERESSGANVLTF.

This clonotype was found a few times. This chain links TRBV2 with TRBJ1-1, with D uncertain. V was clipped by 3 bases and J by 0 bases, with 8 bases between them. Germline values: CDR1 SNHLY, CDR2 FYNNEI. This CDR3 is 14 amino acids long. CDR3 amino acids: CASSEAVMNTEAFF. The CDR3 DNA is TGTGCCAGCAGTGAGGCAGTCATGAACACTGAAGCTTTCTTT. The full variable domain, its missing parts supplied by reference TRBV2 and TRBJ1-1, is EPEVTQTPSHQVTQMGQEVILRCVPISNHLYFYWYRQILGQKVEFLVSFYNNEISEKSEIFDDQFSVERPDGSNFTLKIRSTKLEDSAMYFCASSEAVMNTEAFFGQGTRLTVV.

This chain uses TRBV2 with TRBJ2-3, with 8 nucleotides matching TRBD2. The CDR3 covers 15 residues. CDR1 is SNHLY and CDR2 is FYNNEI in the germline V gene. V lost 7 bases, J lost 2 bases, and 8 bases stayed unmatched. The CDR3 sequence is CASNLLAAFTDTQYF. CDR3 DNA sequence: TGTGCCAGCAATCTACTAGCGGCCTTCACAGATACGCAGTATTTT.

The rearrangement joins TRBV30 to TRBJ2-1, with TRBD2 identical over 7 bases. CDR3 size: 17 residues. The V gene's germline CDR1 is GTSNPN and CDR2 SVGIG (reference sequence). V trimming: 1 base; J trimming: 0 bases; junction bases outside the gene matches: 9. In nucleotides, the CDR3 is TGTGCCTGGAGTGCATTTCTCCGGGACTACTCCTACAATGAGCAGTTCTTC. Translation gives CAWSAFLRDYSYNEQFF.

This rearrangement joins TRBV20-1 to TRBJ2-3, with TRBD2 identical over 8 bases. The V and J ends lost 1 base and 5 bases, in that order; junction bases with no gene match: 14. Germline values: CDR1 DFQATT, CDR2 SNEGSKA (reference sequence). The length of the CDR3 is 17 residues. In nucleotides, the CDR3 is TGCAGTGCTAGAGCCGGTGGGACTAGGAGGACCGGAGATACGCAGTATTTT. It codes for CSARAGGTRRTGDTQYF.

CDR3 sequence: CASSSEGGAYNEQFF. CDR3 nucleotide sequence: TGCGCCAGCAGCTCGGAGGGCGGGGCGTACAATGAGCAGTTCTTC. The rearrangement uses TRBV5-1 and TRBJ2-1; perhaps TRBD2 as D (6 bases). The CDR3 sequence is 15 residues long. Trimming removed 3 bases from V and 4 bases from J, with 14 bases in between. Germline V gene lookup returns CDR1 SGHRS and CDR2 YFSETQ.

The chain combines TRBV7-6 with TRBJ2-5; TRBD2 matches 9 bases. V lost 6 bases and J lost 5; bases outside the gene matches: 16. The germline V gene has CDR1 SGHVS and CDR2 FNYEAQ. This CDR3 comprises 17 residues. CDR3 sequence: CASSGLVGGRAEETQYF. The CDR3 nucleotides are TGTGCCAGCAGTGGACTGGTTGGCGGGAGGGCCGAGGAGACCCAGTACTTC.

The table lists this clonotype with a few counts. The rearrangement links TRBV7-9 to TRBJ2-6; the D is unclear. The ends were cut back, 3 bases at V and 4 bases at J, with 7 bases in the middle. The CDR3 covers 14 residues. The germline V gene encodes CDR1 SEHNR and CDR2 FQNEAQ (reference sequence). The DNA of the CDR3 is TGTGCCAGCAGCTTTCTCACCGGGGCCAACGTCCTGACTTTC. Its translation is CASSFLTGANVLTF.

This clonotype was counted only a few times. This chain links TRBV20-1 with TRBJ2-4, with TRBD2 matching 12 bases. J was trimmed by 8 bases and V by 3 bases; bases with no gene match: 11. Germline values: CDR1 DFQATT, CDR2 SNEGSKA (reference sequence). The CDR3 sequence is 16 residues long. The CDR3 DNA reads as TGCAGTGCTAGTTTTCTAGCGGGAGGGGGGGGAGACATTCAGTACTTC. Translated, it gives CSASFLAGGGGDIQYF.